Each of the 24 T cell receptor beta chains below was sequenced from the same sample in a study of persistence of HIV-infected CD4 T cells. Their recognized antigens are unknown. Sequencing used immunoSEQ version 4 in survey mode. Clones were sequenced by immunoSEQ multiplex PCR, and TCRdb holds only the in-frame ones, with some missing. The sample carries tens of thousands of clones, 82% recorded once. Lysates of CMV-infected fibroblasts at 9.5 to 10 ug/mL stimulated these cells. CD40L-negative CD69-negative CD45RO-high memory CD4+ T cells were sorted as populations depleted of antigen-responding cells. Source: CD4+ T cells sorted from PBMCs after approximately 19-hour stimulation, taken from a patient who received antiretroviral therapy. Every receptor here comes from an adult man with HIV who was CMV-seropositive.

This clone was seen just once. The J gene is TRBJ1-3, the V gene TRBV18; TRBD1 matches 8 bases. The CDR3 consists of 18 residues. Trimming cost V 3 bases and J 0 bases; bases outside gene matches: 10. Looked up from germline, CDR1 is KGHSH and CDR2 is LQKENI. The DNA for the CDR3 is TGTGCCAGCTCACCCGATGGACAGGGAATTGGCTCTGGAAACACCATATATTTT. Translating it yields CASSPDGQGIGSGNTIYF.

The chain recombines TRBV7-2 with TRBJ2-4; D unresolved. Per the germline V gene, CDR1 is SGHTA and CDR2 is FQGNSA. V was cut by 1 base and J by 7 bases, with 8 bases left in between. The CDR3 has 13 residues. The CDR3 DNA follows: TGTGCCAGCAGCTTAGGGCAGTTTAACATTCAGTACTTC. It translates to CASSLGQFNIQYF. The variable domain in full, with the rest retrieved from reference TRBV7-2 and TRBJ2-4, is GAGVSQSPSNKVTEKGKDVELRCDPISGHTALYWYRQSLGQGLEFLIYFQGNSAPDKSGLPSDRFSAERTGGSVSTLTIQRTQQEDSAVYLCASSLGQFNIQYFGAGTRLSVL.

The chain combines TRBV2 with TRBJ2-6; the D is unclear. Germline V gene lookup returns CDR1 SNHLY and CDR2 FYNNEI. Trimming left V 1 base short and J 0 bases short, with 7 bases between. The length of the CDR3 is 16 residues. Here the CDR3 DNA reads TGTGCCAGCAGTGAAGAAGGTTTCTCTGGGGCCAACGTCCTGACTTTC. Translated, it gives CASSEEGFSGANVLTF.

The chain uses TRBV11-2 and TRBJ2-6, with D tentatively TRBD2 (5 bases). This CDR3 contains 16 residues. CDR1 is SGHAT, CDR2 FQNNGV, per germline. V was cut by 7 bases and J by 4 bases, with 17 bases left in between. CDR3 DNA sequence: TGTGCCAGCACCCCCCCGGGGAAGGGCGGGGCCAACGTCCTGACTTTC. It yields the protein CASTPPGKGGANVLTF.

The chain joins TRBV5-1 to TRBJ2-2; D not certain. Germline V gives CDR1 SGHRS, CDR2 YFSETQ. Trimming stripped 2 bases from V and 9 bases from J, with 14 bases between. The CDR3 is made up of 14 amino acids. CDR3 sequence (DNA): TGCGCCAGCAGCTTAACCTCCGTTGGAAGGGAGCTGTTTTTT. This sequence encodes CASSLTSVGRELFF.

The chain links TRBV9 to TRBJ2-3; 10 bases are a match to TRBD1. V lost 4 bases and J lost 0; bases outside the gene matches: 20. The CDR3 contains 21 residues. Germline-derived CDR1 and CDR2 are SGDLS and YYNGEE. CDR3 coding DNA: TGTGCCAGCAGCCCCCTCCCGGCGGGTGGACAGGGGGGATCTAGCACAGATACGCAGTATTTT. Protein sequence: CASSPLPAGGQGGSSTDTQYF.

This clone turned up a few times. V and J are TRBV5-1 and TRBJ1-6, with unresolved D. The CDR3 runs to 15 residues. Germline CDR1 reads SGHRS; CDR2 reads YFSETQ. V dropped 0 bases and J dropped 5 bases, with 9 bases sitting between them. In DNA form, the CDR3 reads TGCGCCAGCAGCTTGGCCCGTGAGGATAATTCACCCCTCCACTTT. It yields the protein CASSLAREDNSPLHF.

The chain joins TRBV3-1 (or the pseudogene TRBV3-2) to TRBJ2-2; 11 bases are a match to TRBD1. The ends lost 0 bases at V and 6 bases at J; junction bases unmatched: 9. The CDR3 runs 18 residues. CDR1 is LGHDT, CDR2 YNNKEL, per germline (reference sequence). CDR3 loop: CASSQDIGTGGLAGELFF. CDR3 nucleotide sequence: TGTGCCAGCAGCCAAGATATCGGGACAGGGGGTCTCGCCGGGGAGCTGTTTTTT.

The chain employs TRBV3-1 (or the pseudogene TRBV3-2) and TRBJ1-4, with D unclear. The CDR3 runs 15 residues. The V end lost 1 base, the J end lost 13 bases, and 19 bases lay between the germline ends. The germline CDR1 and CDR2 sequences are LGHDT and YNNKEL (reference sequence). The CDR3 sequence: CASSQVLRKGEGLFF. As DNA, the CDR3 is TGTGCCAGCAGCCAAGTTCTTCGAAAAGGAGAGGGACTGTTTTTT.

This clone was seen once. This chain joins TRBV5-4 and TRBJ2-7; D may be TRBD1 or TRBD2 (5 bases each). V was pared by 1 base and J by 0 bases, with 11 bases between. The CDR3 consists of 15 residues. Looked up from germline, CDR1 is SGHNT and CDR2 is YYREEE (reference sequence). CDR3 region: CASSLMGRSSYEQYF. The CDR3 DNA reads as TGTGCCAGCAGCTTGATGGGACGGAGCTCCTACGAGCAGTACTTC. The full variable domain, in which reference TRBV5-4 and TRBJ2-7 provide the parts outside the CDR3, is ETGVTQSPTHLIKTRGQQVTLRCSSQSGHNTVSWYQQALGQGPQFIFQYYREEENGRGNFPPRFSGLQFPNYSSELNVNALELDDSALYLCASSLMGRSSYEQYFGPGTRLTVT.

This rearrangement joins TRBV7-2 to TRBJ2-1; D gene uncertain. Germline V gene data show CDR1 as SGHTA and CDR2 as FQGNSA. Trimming removed 0 bases at V and 2 bases at J, with 11 bases between. The CDR3 consists of 16 residues. The CDR3 loop is CASSLAAGLPYNEQFF. The CDR3 DNA reads as TGTGCCAGCAGCTTAGCGGCAGGTTTGCCCTACAATGAGCAGTTCTTC.

This clone was counted between two and nine times. This sequence joins TRBV18 and TRBJ2-7, with D hard to call. The V and J ends lost 4 bases and 6 bases respectively, with 10 bases between them. This CDR3 has 12 amino acids. Germline V CDR1 and CDR2: KGHSH, LQKENI. The CDR3 bases are TGTGCCAGCTCACGGGGTAATGGCGAGCAGTACTTC. Translated: CASSRGNGEQYF.

The chain combines TRBV5-1 with TRBJ2-7, with D tentatively TRBD1 (5 bases). Germline loops: CDR1 SGHRS, CDR2 YFSETQ. The germline V and J ends were trimmed by 4 bases and 3 bases, with 11 bases remaining between them. The CDR3 length is 13 residues. The CDR3, as DNA: TGCGCCAGCAGCCAGACAGTCAACTACGAGCAGTACTTC. Protein product: CASSQTVNYEQYF.

The chain has TRBV5-1 and TRBJ2-6; 9 bases match TRBD1. The V gene's germline CDR1 is SGHRS and CDR2 YFSETQ. J gave up 1 base and V 5 bases, and 7 bases lay outside the gene matches. CDR3 size: 17 residues. CDR3 sequence reads: CASSNGQGLSGANVLTF. DNA of the CDR3: TGCGCCAGCAGTAACGGACAGGGGTTATCTGGGGCCAACGTCCTGACTTTC.

CDR3 loop: CASRWDRQTNTEAFF. CDR3 in DNA: TGTGCCAGCAGATGGGACAGGCAAACGAACACTGAAGCTTTCTTT. The chain is built from TRBV2 and TRBJ1-1, with 8 bases identical to TRBD1. The V and J ends lost 6 bases and 1 base, in that order; junction bases with no gene match: 7. The CDR3 loop spans 15 amino acids. The germline gives CDR1 SNHLY, CDR2 FYNNEI.

This chain uses TRBV28 with TRBJ1-2; no clear D gene. CDR1 is MDHEN, CDR2 SYDVKM, per germline. CDR3 length: 15 residues. Trimming cost V 1 base and J 11 bases, with 20 bases left between them. The CDR3 region is CASSLSFTQRSRYTF. CDR3 bases: TGTGCCAGCAGTTTATCTTTTACCCAGCGCTCGCGGTACACCTTC.

This clone has a handful of counts. The rearrangement uses TRBV14 and TRBJ1-6; D remains ambiguous. The length of the CDR3 is 17 residues. V was clipped by 2 bases and J by 2 bases, with 13 bases between them. In germline, CDR1 is SGHDN, CDR2 FVKESK. The CDR3 is CASSQSPRDTYNSPLHF. The CDR3 coding sequence is TGTGCCAGCAGCCAATCTCCGAGGGATACCTATAATTCACCCCTCCACTTT.

This chain's CDR3 is CASSFISLTGGFEKLFF. The CDR3 nucleotides read TGTGCCAGCAGCTTCATCTCTTTGACAGGGGGCTTTGAAAAACTGTTTTTT. The chain carries TRBV7-9 and TRBJ1-4; 10 nucleotides agree with TRBD1. The V and J ends lost 3 bases and 7 bases, in that order; junction bases with no gene match: 11. Germline V gene data show CDR1 as SEHNR and CDR2 as FQNEAQ (reference sequence). The CDR3 loop spans 17 amino acids.

The CDR3 DNA follows: TGTGCCAGCAGTTCGGTGGTAGCGGGGGCGACCGGGGAGCTGTTTTTT. Translating gives CASSSVVAGATGELFF. The genes are TRBV28 and TRBJ2-2, with 9 bases aligning to TRBD2. This CDR3 has 16 residues. V shed 4 bases and J 5 bases; nucleotides not matched to a gene: 8. Germline V gives CDR1 MDHEN, CDR2 SYDVKM. The full variable domain, completed using reference TRBV28 and TRBJ2-2, is DVKVTQSSRYLVKRTGEKVFLECVQDMDHENMFWYRQDPGLGLRLIYFSYDVKMKEKGDIPEGYSVSREKKERFSLILESASTNQTSMYLCASSSVVAGATGELFFGEGSRLTVL.

A single count supports this clone. The chain links TRBV5-1 to TRBJ2-1, with TRBD2 identical over 9 bases. CDR3 length: 17 amino acids. Looked up from germline, CDR1 is SGHRS and CDR2 is YFSETQ. After removal of 0 bases from V and 1 base from J, the junction contained 5 bases not matched to a gene. The CDR3 here is CASSLVAGGPSYNEQFF. DNA for the CDR3: TGCGCCAGCAGCTTGGTCGCGGGGGGGCCTTCCTACAATGAGCAGTTCTTC.

The V gene is TRBV27, the J gene TRBJ1-3; D uncertain. The CDR3 spans 14 residues. V was trimmed by 2 bases and J by 1 base, leaving 6 bases between them. CDR1 is MNHEY and CDR2 is SMNVEV in the germline V gene (reference sequence). This CDR3 reads CASSLAGSGNTIYF. Here the CDR3 DNA reads TGTGCCAGCAGTTTAGCTGGGTCTGGAAACACCATATATTTT.

This rearrangement joins TRBV11-3 to TRBJ2-5; 8 bases agree with TRBD2. Germline assignment: CDR1 SGHNT and CDR2 YENEEA. The CDR3 totals 16 residues. The junction had 7 bases not matched to a gene; V was cut back by 2 bases and J by 2 bases. Here the CDR3 DNA reads TGTGCCAGCAGCTTAAAGCTCAGCGGGGGACAAGAGACCCAGTACTTC. Its translation is CASSLKLSGGQETQYF.

This clone was seen more than once but under ten times. The sample has other DNA sequences that encode this CDR3 too. The chain recombines TRBV27 with TRBJ1-6, with TRBD1 matching over 8 bases. V was clipped by 6 bases and J by 10 bases; unmatched bases: 8. This CDR3 spans 14 amino acids. Germline V lookup: CDR1 MNHEY, CDR2 SMNVEV (reference sequence). The CDR3 reads CASRLTGGGSPLHF. CDR3 nucleotides: TGTGCCAGCAGGCTAACAGGGGGAGGATCACCCCTCCACTTT.

The chain has TRBV14 and TRBJ2-2; a possible D gene is TRBD2 (5 bases). The CDR3 extends over 14 amino acids. The ends were cut back, 1 base at V and 4 bases at J, with 7 bases in the middle. The V gene's germline CDR1 is SGHDN and CDR2 FVKESK. CDR3 nucleotide sequence: TGTGCCAGCAGCCAAGTCCTAGCCACCGGGGAGCTGTTTTTT. Its translation: CASSQVLATGELFF.